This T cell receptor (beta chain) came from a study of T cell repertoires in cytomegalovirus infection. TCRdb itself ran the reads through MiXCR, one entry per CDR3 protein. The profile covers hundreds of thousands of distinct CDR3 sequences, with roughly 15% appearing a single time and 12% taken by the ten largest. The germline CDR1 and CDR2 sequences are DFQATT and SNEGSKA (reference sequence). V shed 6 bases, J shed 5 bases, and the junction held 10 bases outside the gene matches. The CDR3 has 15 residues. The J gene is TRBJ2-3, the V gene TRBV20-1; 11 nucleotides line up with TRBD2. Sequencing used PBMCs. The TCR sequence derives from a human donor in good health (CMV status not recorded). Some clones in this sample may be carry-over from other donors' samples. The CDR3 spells CSASLSGLAGDTQYF. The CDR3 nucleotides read TGCAGTGCCTCCTTATCTGGACTAGCGGGAGATACGCAGTATTTT.